This T cell receptor (beta chain) was recorded in a study of PD-L1 blockade in urothelial cancer. Sequenced by immunoSEQ multiplex PCR; TCRdb stores in-frame clones only, minus some. The table has roughly 87,000 clones, 75% to 90% seen once. In this sample, this clone turned up a few times. This CDR3 comprises 14 residues. V was pared by 6 bases and J by 1 base, with 10 bases between. Germline V gene data show CDR1 as MDHEN and CDR2 as SYDVKM. The chain joins TRBV28 to TRBJ1-5, with no clear D. The sequencing used PBMCs, collected around atezolizumab (anti-PD-L1) treatment. This receptor was obtained from a woman between 65 and 79 years old with urothelial cancer. CDR3 in DNA: TGTGCCAGCAGGGTATCGGTGAGCAATCAGCCCCAGCATTTT. Protein sequence: CASRVSVSNQPQHF.